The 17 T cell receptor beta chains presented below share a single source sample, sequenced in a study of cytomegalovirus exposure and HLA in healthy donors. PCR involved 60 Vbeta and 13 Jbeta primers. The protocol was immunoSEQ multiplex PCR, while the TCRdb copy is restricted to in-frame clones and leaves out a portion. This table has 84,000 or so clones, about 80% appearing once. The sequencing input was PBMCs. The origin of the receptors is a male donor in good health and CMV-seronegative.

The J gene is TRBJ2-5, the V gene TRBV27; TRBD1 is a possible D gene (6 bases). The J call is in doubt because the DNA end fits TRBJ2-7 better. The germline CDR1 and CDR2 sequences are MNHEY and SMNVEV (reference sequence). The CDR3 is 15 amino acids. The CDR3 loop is CASGRRVQGINEQYF. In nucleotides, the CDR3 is TGTGCCAGCGGCCGAAGGGTCCAGGGGATAAACGAGCAGTACTTC.

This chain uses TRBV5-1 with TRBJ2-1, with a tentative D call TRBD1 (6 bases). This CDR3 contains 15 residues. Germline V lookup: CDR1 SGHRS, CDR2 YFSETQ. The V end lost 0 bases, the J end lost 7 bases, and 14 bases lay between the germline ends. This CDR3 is CASSLGPRQGNEQFF. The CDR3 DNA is TGCGCCAGCAGCTTGGGGCCCCGGCAGGGGAATGAGCAGTTCTTC.

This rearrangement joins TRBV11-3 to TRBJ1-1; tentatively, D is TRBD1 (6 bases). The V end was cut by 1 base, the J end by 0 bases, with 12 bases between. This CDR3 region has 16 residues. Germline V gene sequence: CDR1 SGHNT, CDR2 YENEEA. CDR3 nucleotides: TGTGCCAGCAGCTTAGGAGGGGGACGGATGAACACTGAAGCTTTCTTT. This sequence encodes CASSLGGGRMNTEAFF.

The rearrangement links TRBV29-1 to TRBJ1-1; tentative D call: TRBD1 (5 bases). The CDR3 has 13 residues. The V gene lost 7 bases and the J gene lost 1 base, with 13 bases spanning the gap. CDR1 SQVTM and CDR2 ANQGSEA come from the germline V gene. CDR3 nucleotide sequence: TGCAGCGGGAACAGGTCCCCGAACACTGAAGCTTTCTTT. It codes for CSGNRSPNTEAFF. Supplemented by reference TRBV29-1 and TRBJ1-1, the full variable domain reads SAVISQKPSRDICQRGTSLTIQCQVDSQVTMMFWYRQQPGQSLTLIATANQGSEATYESGFVIDKFPISRPNLTFSTLTVSNMSPEDSSIYLCSGNRSPNTEAFFGQGTRLTVV.

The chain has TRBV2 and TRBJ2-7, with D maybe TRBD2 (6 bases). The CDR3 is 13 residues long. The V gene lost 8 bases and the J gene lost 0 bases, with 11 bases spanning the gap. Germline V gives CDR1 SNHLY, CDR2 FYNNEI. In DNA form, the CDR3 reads TGTGCCAGCCCGGGAGCCGCCTCCTACGAGCAGTACTTC. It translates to CASPGAASYEQYF.

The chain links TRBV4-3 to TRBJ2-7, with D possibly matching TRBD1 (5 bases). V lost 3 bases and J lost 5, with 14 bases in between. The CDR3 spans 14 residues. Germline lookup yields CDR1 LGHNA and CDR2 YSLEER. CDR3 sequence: CASSHDSGPNEQYF. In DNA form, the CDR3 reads TGCGCCAGCAGCCATGACAGTGGCCCCAACGAGCAGTACTTC.

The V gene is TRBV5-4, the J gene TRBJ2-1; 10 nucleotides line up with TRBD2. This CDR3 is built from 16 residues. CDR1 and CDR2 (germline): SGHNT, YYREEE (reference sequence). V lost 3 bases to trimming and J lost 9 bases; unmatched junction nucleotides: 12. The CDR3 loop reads CASSWGSGRALGEQFF. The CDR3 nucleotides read TGTGCCAGCAGCTGGGGAAGCGGGAGGGCTCTAGGTGAGCAGTTCTTC.

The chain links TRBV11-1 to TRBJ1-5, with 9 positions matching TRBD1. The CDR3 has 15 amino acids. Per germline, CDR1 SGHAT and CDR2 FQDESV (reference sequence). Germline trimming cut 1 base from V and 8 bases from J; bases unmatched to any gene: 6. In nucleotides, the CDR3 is TGTGCCAGCAGCTTAGGGGACAGGGCCACGGAGCCCCAGCATTTT. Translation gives CASSLGDRATEPQHF.

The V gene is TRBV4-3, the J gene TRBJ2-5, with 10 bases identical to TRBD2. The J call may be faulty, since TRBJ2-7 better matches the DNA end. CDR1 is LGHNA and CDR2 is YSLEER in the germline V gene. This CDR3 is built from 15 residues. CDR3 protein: CASSLTSGVTYEQYF. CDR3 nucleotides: TGCGCCAGCAGCCTTACTAGCGGGGTAACCTACGAGCAGTACTTC.

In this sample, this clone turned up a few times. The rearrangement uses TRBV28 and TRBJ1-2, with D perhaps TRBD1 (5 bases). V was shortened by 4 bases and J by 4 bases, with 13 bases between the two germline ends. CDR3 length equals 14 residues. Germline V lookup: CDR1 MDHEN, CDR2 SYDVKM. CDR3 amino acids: CASSSLRVPYGYTF. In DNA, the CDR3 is TGTGCCAGCAGTTCTCTCAGGGTCCCCTATGGCTACACCTTC.

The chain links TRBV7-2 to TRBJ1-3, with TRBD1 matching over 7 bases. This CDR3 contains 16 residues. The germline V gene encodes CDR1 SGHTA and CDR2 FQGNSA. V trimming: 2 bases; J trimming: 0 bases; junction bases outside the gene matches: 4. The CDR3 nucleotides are TGTGCCAGCAGCTTAAGGCGGGACAGCTCTGGAAACACCATATATTTT. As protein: CASSLRRDSSGNTIYF.

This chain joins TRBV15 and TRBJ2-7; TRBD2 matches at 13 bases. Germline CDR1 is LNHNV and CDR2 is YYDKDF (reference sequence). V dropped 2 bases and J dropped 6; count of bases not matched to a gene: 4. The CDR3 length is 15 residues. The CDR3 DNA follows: TGTGCCACCAGCAGATCCGGACTAGCGGGAGCCGAGCAGTACTTC. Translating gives CATSRSGLAGAEQYF. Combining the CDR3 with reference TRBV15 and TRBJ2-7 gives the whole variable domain DAMVIQNPRYQVTQFGKPVTLSCSQTLNHNVMYWYQQKSSQAPKLLFHYYDKDFNNEADTPDNFQSRRPNTSFCFLDIRSPGLGDTAMYLCATSRSGLAGAEQYFGPGTRLTVT.

In DNA, the CDR3 is TGTGCCAGCAGCTGGACAGGGATCTCCTACAATGAGCAGTTCTTC. Encoded protein: CASSWTGISYNEQFF. This sequence joins TRBV5-6 and TRBJ2-1; 8 bases agree with TRBD1. Trimming removed 3 bases from V and 0 bases from J; junction bases left unmatched: 2. Germline assignment: CDR1 SGHDT and CDR2 YYEEEE. The CDR3 is 15 amino acids.

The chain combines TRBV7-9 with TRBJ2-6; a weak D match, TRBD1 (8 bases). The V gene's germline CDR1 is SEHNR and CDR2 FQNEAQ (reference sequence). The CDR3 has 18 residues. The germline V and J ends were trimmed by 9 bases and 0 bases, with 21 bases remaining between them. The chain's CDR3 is CARGGDRPPSSGANVLTF. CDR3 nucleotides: TGTGCCAGGGGGGGGGACAGGCCCCCTAGCTCTGGGGCCAACGTCCTGACTTTC.

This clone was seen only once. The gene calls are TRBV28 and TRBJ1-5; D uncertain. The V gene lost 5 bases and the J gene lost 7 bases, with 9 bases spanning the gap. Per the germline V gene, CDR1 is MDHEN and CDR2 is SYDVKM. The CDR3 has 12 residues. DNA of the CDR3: TGTGCCAGCAGTCTACCGGGACAGCCCCAGCATTTT. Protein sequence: CASSLPGQPQHF.

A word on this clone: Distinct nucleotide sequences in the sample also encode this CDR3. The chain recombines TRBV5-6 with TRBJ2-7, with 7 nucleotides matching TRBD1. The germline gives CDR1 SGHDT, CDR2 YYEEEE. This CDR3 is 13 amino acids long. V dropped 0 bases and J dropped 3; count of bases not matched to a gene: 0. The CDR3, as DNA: TGTGCCAGCAGCTTGGACAGGGGCTACGAGCAGTACTTC. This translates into CASSLDRGYEQYF.

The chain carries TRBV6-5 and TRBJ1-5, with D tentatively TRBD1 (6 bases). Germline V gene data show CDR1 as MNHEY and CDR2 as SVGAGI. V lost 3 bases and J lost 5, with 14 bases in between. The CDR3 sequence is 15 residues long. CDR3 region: CASSYDRQHYQPQHF. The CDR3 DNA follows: TGTGCCAGCAGTTATGACAGGCAGCATTATCAGCCCCAGCATTTT.